This T cell receptor beta chain derives from a study of cytomegalovirus exposure and HLA in healthy donors. Findings and caveats of the study: Most of the TCR beta V segments (in an earlier analysis) were productive either about 90% or about 30% of the time. As a later analysis showed, a missense DCLRE1C variant was linked to trimming of TCR beta V- and J-genes. The availability of immune exposure information extended only to CMV serostatus.

V dropped 5 bases and J dropped 5; count of bases not matched to a gene: 11. This CDR3 is 15 amino acids long. CDR1 and CDR2 from the germline V gene are MDHEN and SYDVKM. This clone was seen a few times. The antigen is not known. PCR was performed using 60 Vbeta and 13 Jbeta primers. This table comes from immunoSEQ multiplex PCR, and its TCRdb copy is limited to in-frame clones, with some not included. The sample has fewer than 120,000 clones; nearly 80% are singletons. The sequence came from a woman aged 30 to 39 in good health and CMV-seronegative. The chain employs TRBV28 and TRBJ2-7; 8 bases agree with TRBD1. Sequenced material: PBMCs. Written as DNA, the CDR3 is TGTGCCAGCAGTCCGACGACAGGGGTCATTGACGAGCAGTACTTC. This codes for CASSPTTGVIDEQYF.